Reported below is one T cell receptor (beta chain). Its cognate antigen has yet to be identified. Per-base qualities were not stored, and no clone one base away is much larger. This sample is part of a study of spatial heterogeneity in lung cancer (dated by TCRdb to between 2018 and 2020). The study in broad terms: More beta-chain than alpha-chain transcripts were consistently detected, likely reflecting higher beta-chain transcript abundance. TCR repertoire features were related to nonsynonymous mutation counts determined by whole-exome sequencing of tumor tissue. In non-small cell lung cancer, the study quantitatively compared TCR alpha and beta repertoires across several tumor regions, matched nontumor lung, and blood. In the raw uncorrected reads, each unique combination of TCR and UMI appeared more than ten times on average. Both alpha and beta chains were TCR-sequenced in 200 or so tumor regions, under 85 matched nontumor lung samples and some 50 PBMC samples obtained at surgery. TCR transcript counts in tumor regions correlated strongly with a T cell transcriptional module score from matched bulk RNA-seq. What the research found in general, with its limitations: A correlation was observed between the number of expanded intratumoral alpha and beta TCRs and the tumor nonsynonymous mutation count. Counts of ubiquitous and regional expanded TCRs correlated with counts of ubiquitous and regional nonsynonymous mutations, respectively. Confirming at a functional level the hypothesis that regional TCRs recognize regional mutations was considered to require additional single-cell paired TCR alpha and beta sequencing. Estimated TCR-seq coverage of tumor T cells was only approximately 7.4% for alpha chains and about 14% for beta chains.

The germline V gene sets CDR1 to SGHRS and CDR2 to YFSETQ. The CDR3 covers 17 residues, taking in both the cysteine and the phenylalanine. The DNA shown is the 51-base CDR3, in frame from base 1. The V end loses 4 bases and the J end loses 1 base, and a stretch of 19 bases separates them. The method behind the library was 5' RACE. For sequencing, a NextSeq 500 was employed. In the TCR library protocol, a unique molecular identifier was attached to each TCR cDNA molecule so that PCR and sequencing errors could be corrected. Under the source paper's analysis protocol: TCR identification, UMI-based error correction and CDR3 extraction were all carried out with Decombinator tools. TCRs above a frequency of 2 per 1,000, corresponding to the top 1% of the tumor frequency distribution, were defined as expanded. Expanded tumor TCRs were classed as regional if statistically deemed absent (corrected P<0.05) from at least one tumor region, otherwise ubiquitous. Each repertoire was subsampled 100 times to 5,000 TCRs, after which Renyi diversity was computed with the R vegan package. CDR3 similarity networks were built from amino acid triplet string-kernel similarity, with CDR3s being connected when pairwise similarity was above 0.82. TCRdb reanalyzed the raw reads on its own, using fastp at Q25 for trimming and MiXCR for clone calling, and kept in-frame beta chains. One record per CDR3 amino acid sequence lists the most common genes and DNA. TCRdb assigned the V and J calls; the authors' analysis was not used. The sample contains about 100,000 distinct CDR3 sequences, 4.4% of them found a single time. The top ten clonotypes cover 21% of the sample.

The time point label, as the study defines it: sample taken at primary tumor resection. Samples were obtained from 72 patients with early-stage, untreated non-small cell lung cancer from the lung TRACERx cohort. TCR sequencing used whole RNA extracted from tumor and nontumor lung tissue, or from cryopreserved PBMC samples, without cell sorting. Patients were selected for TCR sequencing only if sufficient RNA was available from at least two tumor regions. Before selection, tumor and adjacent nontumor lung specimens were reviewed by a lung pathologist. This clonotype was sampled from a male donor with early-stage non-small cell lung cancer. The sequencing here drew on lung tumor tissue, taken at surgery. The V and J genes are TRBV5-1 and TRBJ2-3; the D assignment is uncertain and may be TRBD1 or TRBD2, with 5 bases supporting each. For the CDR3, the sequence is CASSPRGIGDGTDTQYF. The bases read TGCGCCAGCAGCCCGCGAGGGATAGGGGACGGCACAGATACGCAGTATTTT.